This T cell receptor (beta chain) was captured in a study of blood T cells in healthy people across ages (dated by TCRdb to 2015 to 2017). With regard to the full study: In model experiments, template switching captured roughly one uniquely barcoded TCR beta cDNA molecule for every two T cells. To avoid experimental bias, donors of different ages were spread randomly across the sequencing lanes. The study analyzed two additional independent replicas of 1 million unique cDNA reads from the same blood draw for two donors, one aged 18 to 30 and one aged 80 or older. Donors were grouped into four age groups: young (average roughly 15 years), middle-aged (less than 40), aged (roughly 67) and long-lived (just over 80). To track age-related changes in TCR beta repertoire diversity, the study relied on deep sequencing normalized with unique cDNA molecular identifiers.

Preparation of the library involved 5' RACE. The instrument was an Illumina HiSeq 2500. The second PCR ran for roughly 7 to 11 cycles and used a J-beta primer mix along with a sample-barcoded 5' primer. A unique molecular identifier was introduced onto each TCR beta cDNA molecule by a template-switch 5' adaptor carrying 12 random nucleotides. Each sample yielded at least 3 million CDR3-containing paired-end reads. All of the RNA was converted into first-strand cDNA using the Mint cDNA synthesis kit, with a TRBC-specific oligonucleotide serving as the primer. Following uracil-DNA glycosylase treatment, a first 18-cycle PCR with universal primers M1SS and BC2_uni_R was performed on all cDNA. The paper's processing steps were these. Each sample was normalized by randomly selecting 1 million high-quality reads, each carrying a distinct molecular identifier. Instead of being binned into consensus sequences, reads that shared molecular identifiers were thrown out. CDR3 identification, clonotype clustering and error correction used MiTCR with a Q25 quality threshold and the strictest error-elimination algorithm. A nonparametric unseen species model using Euler transformation provided a lower-bound estimate of total TCR beta diversity. TCRdb handled the public reads itself, with Q25 trimming in fastp and clone calling in MiXCR, and kept productive beta chains. Rows matching on CDR3 protein sequence are summarized as one entry with the most common DNA and genes. TCRdb, not the authors, supplied the V and J calls. The sample table records 1.4 million or so distinct CDR3 sequences; about 45% of these occur just once. The top ten clones comprise about 3.8% of the sample.

CDR1 LNHNV and CDR2 YYDKDF were looked up in the germline V gene (reference sequence). The CDR3 contains 15 residues, cysteine and phenylalanine counted. The CDR3 DNA has 45 bases and is translated from base 1. V loses 0 bases of germline sequence and J loses 8 bases, and the interval between the two ends is 16 bases. Study-level results and caveats: Compared with the aged group, the long-lived group had more naive CD4+ T cells, fewer expanded clones and increased TCR diversity, a pattern suggesting age selection. Donor CMV infection status was unknown, potentially confounding age-related changes in expanded clonotypes. Conclusive comparison of naive and antigen-experienced compartments was prevented by the profiling of bulk unsorted PBMCs. Estimates of total diversity based on one million sequenced T cells were regarded as lower bounds and as underestimates. A strong correlation was found between observed TCR beta diversity and the percentage of naive T cells measured by flow cytometry. Observed TCR beta diversity per million T cells fell roughly linearly with age, and a significant reduction was already apparent by age roughly 41.

The table lists this clonotype with a few counts. This receptor's antigen is unknown. Nothing much larger sits one base from this clone, and base qualities are not available. Systemically healthy Caucasian individuals from Russia, some 36 in total and aged about 6 to 95 years, were included as donors. Each donor gave around 9.9 milliliters of peripheral blood, collected into EDTA-treated Vacutainer tubes. Ficoll-Paque density-gradient centrifugation was used to isolate PBMCs, with at least 6.5 million per sample. Total RNA, at least 6 micrograms per sample, was extracted from PBMCs with Trizol reagent. For every donor, flow cytometry on a PBMC aliquot measured the percentage of naive CD45RAhigh/CD27high T cells.

The sample consisted of blood. This chain joins TRBV15 to TRBJ1-2; a tentative D call is TRBD1 (5 bases match). This receptor was obtained from a woman aged 18-29 years in good health. The CDR3 amino acid sequence is: CATSRDRGHKGGYTF. The base sequence is TGTGCCACCAGCAGAGATCGAGGACACAAGGGGGGCTACACCTTC.